The sequence of this TCR beta chain was determined in a study of T cell changes during pregnancy in multiple sclerosis (dated 2019 in TCRdb). Study-wide context: Changes in the T cell repertoire over the course of pregnancy were examined in this study in women with multiple sclerosis.

CDR1 and CDR2 were assigned from the germline V gene as MRHNA and SNTAGT. V gives up 6 bases and J gives up 0 bases, and the segment between their germline ends measures 12 bases. From cysteine to phenylalanine, the CDR3 is 16 amino acids long. The only DNA kept is the CDR3, 48 bases in frame from the first base. This clone is termed medium-sized (0.01 to 0.1%). This receptor's antigen is unknown. Nothing much larger sits one base from this clone, and base qualities are not available. The method behind the library was the immunoSEQ multiplex PCR assay. TCRdb took over this immuneACCESS table, retaining in-frame rearrangements with V and J assigned. Such tables are incomplete; in checked studies, under half of the missing clones stem from an unresolved V gene, and the remainder is unexplained. This sample comprises some 70,000 clones, 92% of them detected only once. The ten largest make up 3% of the sample.

The sequence is built from TRBV6-4 and TRBJ2-6; TRBD2 could be the D gene, as 6 bases match. Here the sequenced sample was CD8+ T cells from peripheral blood mononuclear cells, taken in the third trimester of pregnancy. This clonotype was sampled from a female donor in good health, enrolled as a control in a pregnancy study. CDR3 protein: CASSASSVSGANVLTF. The nucleotide sequence is given as TGTGCCAGCAGCGCATCTAGCGTCTCTGGGGCCAACGTCCTGACTTTC.